These 2 T cell receptor beta chains came from one sample sequenced in a study of blood T cells in healthy people across ages. It was with a sample-barcoded 5' primer and a J-beta primer mix that a second PCR of about 6 to 12 cycles was run. From the 5' RACE reads, TCRdb called clonotypes with MiXCR, one entry per CDR3 protein. Altogether around 1.5 million distinct CDR3 sequences are present, approximately 32% being singletons, with the ten largest covering about 11%. Sequencing was done on a sample of blood. The receptors here all came from a woman aged 30 to 39 in good health.

This clonotype was observed once. This sequence joins TRBV27 and TRBJ2-6; D unclear. V lost 0 bases and J 0 bases, leaving 9 bases between the germline ends. This CDR3 region has 17 residues. Germline V CDR1 and CDR2: MNHEY, SMNVEV (reference sequence). The CDR3 protein is CASSLSPVFSGANVLTF. In DNA, the CDR3 is TGTGCCAGCAGTTTATCCCCGGTATTCTCTGGGGCCAACGTCCTGACTTTC.

The V gene is TRBV28, the J gene TRBJ1-5; a possible D gene is TRBD1 (6 bases). CDR1 is MDHEN and CDR2 is SYDVKM in the germline V gene. This CDR3 has 16 amino acids. V gave up 11 bases and J gave up 9 bases, with 29 bases separating them. CDR3 region: CAAIKDSSMGIRPQHF. The CDR3 nucleotides read TGTGCCGCGATAAAGGACAGCTCTATGGGGATTAGGCCCCAGCATTTT.